A single sample gave rise to the 18 T cell receptor beta chains below, sequenced in a study of cytomegalovirus exposure and HLA in healthy donors (dated by TCRdb to 2015 to 2018). The library was generated by the immunoSEQ multiplex PCR assay. Drawn from immuneACCESS, this table holds only the in-frame rearrangements with V and J called that TCRdb kept. Clones are partly lost; checked studies trace under half to an unresolved V gene and leave the rest unexplained. The sample contains some 200,000 clones, about 79% of them found a single time. The ten top clones hold roughly 13% of the sample. Input material: PBMCs. The receptors derive from a woman younger than 45 in good health and CMV-seropositive.

J is TRBJ2-1 and V is TRBV7-9; 7 bases match TRBD1. This CDR3 is built from 16 residues. The ends lost 2 bases at V and 2 bases at J; junction bases unmatched: 6. From germline, CDR1 is SEHNR and CDR2 FQNEAQ (reference sequence). The CDR3 region has the DNA TGTGCCAGCAGCTTACGAAGAGACAGGGCCTACAATGAGCAGTTCTTC. It specifies CASSLRRDRAYNEQFF.

The V call is TRBV29-1, the J call TRBJ2-7, with D possibly being TRBD1 (5 bases). Per germline, CDR1 SQVTM and CDR2 ANQGSEA. The CDR3 is made up of 14 amino acids. Trimming took 0 bases from V and 2 from J, leaving 11 bases between them. The CDR3 spells CSVEDWGSPYEQYF. CDR3 bases: TGCAGCGTTGAAGATTGGGGCTCCCCCTACGAGCAGTACTTC.

This clone appeared once. The chain carries TRBV9 and TRBJ1-5; D remains ambiguous. The CDR3 is 14 residues long. V was cut by 2 bases and J by 7 bases, with 13 bases left in between. The germline V gene has CDR1 SGDLS and CDR2 YYNGEE. The CDR3, as DNA: TGTGCCAGCAGCGTCGGCGGAGTCGGCCAGCCCCAGCATTTT. Protein sequence: CASSVGGVGQPQHF.

The CDR3 spells CASSYQGMDGYTF. As DNA, the CDR3 is TGTGCCAGCAGTTACCAGGGGATGGATGGCTACACCTTC. This chain joins TRBV6-5 and TRBJ1-2; TRBD1 might be the D (6 bases). Looked up from germline, CDR1 is MNHEY and CDR2 is SVGAGI. This CDR3 comprises 13 residues. V lost 2 bases and J lost 6, with 10 bases in between.

The CDR3 region is CASSLSSTGTGANVLTF. CDR3 sequence (DNA): TGTGCCAGCAGCTTAAGTTCGACAGGGACTGGGGCCAACGTCCTGACTTTC. The chain uses TRBV7-8 and TRBJ2-6; 7 nucleotides match TRBD1. The CDR3 is 17 amino acids. Germline V CDR1 and CDR2: SGHVS, FQNEAQ. V shed 2 bases, J shed 2 bases, and the junction held 6 bases outside the gene matches. The whole variable domain, remainder taken from reference TRBV7-8 and TRBJ2-6, is GAGVSQSPRYKVAKRGQDVALRCDPISGHVSLFWYQQALGQGPEFLTYFQNEAQLDKSGLPSDRFFAERPEGSVSTLKIQRTQQEDSAVYLCASSLSSTGTGANVLTFGAGSRLTVL.

The chain has TRBV28 and TRBJ2-7; tentatively, D is TRBD2 (5 bases). The CDR3 loop spans 12 amino acids. V was pared by 6 bases and J by 6 bases, with 12 bases between. Germline-derived CDR1 and CDR2 are MDHEN and SYDVKM. This CDR3 is CASSFSVTEQYF. CDR3 bases: TGTGCCAGCAGCTTTAGCGTTACCGAGCAGTACTTC.

This CDR3 is CASSLGTSANEQFF. In nucleotides, the CDR3 is TGTGCCAGCAGCCTCGGGACTAGCGCCAATGAGCAGTTCTTC. The chain employs TRBV7-9 and TRBJ2-1; 10 bases map to TRBD2. In germline, CDR1 is SEHNR, CDR2 FQNEAQ (reference sequence). The CDR3 totals 14 residues. V gave up 5 bases and J gave up 6 bases; unmatched junction bases: 4. The full variable domain, rest sourced from reference TRBV7-9 and TRBJ2-1, is DTGVSQNPRHKITKRGQNVTFRCDPISEHNRLYWYRQTLGQGPEFLTYFQNEAQLEKSRLLSDRFSAERPKGSFSTLEIQRTEQGDSAMYLCASSLGTSANEQFFGPGTRLTVL.

The chain recombines TRBV15 with TRBJ1-1; 7 bases line up with TRBD1. The length of the CDR3 is 15 residues. Germline V gene sequence: CDR1 LNHNV, CDR2 YYDKDF (reference sequence). V lost 3 bases to trimming and J lost 1 base; unmatched junction nucleotides: 5. The CDR3 coding sequence is TGTGCCACCAGCAGGACAGGGCGAAAGAACACTGAAGCTTTCTTT. It translates to CATSRTGRKNTEAFF. Full variable domain (missing parts from reference TRBV15 and TRBJ1-1): DAMVIQNPRYQVTQFGKPVTLSCSQTLNHNVMYWYQQKSSQAPKLLFHYYDKDFNNEADTPDNFQSRRPNTSFCFLDIRSPGLGDTAMYLCATSRTGRKNTEAFFGQGTRLTVV.

The rearrangement uses TRBV5-4 and TRBJ2-3, with TRBD2 as a possible D gene (5 bases). The V gene lost 5 bases and the J gene lost 5 bases, with 12 bases spanning the gap. This CDR3 spans 13 amino acids. Germline CDR1 and CDR2: SGHNT and YYREEE (reference sequence). CDR3 sequence reads: CASRPTAGDTQYF. In DNA form, the CDR3 reads TGTGCCAGCAGACCGACGGCGGGAGATACGCAGTATTTT.

The chain carries TRBV5-1 and TRBJ2-7; possibly TRBD2 for D (7 bases). V dropped 0 bases and J dropped 4 bases, with 11 bases sitting between them. The CDR3 consists of 14 residues. From germline, CDR1 is SGHRS and CDR2 YFSETQ. The CDR3, as DNA: TGCGCCAGCAGCTTGGACAGGGAGGGTTACGAGCAGTACTTC. Encoded protein: CASSLDREGYEQYF.

This clone was seen once. The V and J genes are TRBV2 and TRBJ1-1; TRBD1 matches at 8 bases. The V gene end was trimmed by 4 bases and the J gene end by 5 bases; junction bases not matched to a gene: 6. Per germline, CDR1 SNHLY and CDR2 FYNNEI. The CDR3 totals 14 residues. CDR3 sequence: CASSAGRGRTEAFF. In nucleotides, the CDR3 is TGTGCCAGCAGTGCAGGCAGGGGGCGGACTGAAGCTTTCTTT.

V usage is TRBV25-1 and J usage is TRBJ2-5; 10 nucleotides match TRBD2. Germline V gives CDR1 MGHDK, CDR2 SYGVNS. V gave up 5 bases and J gave up 5 bases; unmatched junction bases: 2. This CDR3 comprises 13 residues. In DNA form, the CDR3 reads TGTGCCAGCAGTCTAGCGGGAGCGGAGACCCAGTACTTC. Translating gives CASSLAGAETQYF. Supplemented by reference TRBV25-1 and TRBJ2-5, the full variable domain reads EADIYQTPRYLVIGTGKKITLECSQTMGHDKMYWYQQDPGMELHLIHYSYGVNSTEKGDLSSESTVSRIRTEHFPLTLESARPSHTSQYLCASSLAGAETQYFGPGTRLLVL.

Concerning this clone itself: Since the CDR3 does not end with the conserved phenylalanine or tryptophan, this likely comes from a read error. No DNA is shown, since the ends of the CDR3 on it are uncertain; the CDR3 is the one TCRdb lists. The rearrangement uses TRBV28 and TRBJ2-7; the DNA was not compared with TRBD2, the D call given in the table. The CDR3 has 12 amino acids, counting both end residues. Germline values: CDR1 MDHEN, CDR2 SYDVKM. CDR3 sequence: CASSLRAGVSQL.

The chain carries TRBV29-1 and TRBJ2-3, with unresolved D. This CDR3 is 12 amino acids long. Germline CDR1 and CDR2: SQVTM and ANQGSEA. Trimming pared 3 bases from V and 5 bases from J, leaving 9 bases between. The CDR3 nucleotides read TGCAGCGTTGACAGTGATGGAGATACGCAGTATTTT. This encodes CSVDSDGDTQYF.

The chain links TRBV29-1 to TRBJ2-1; tentatively, D is TRBD1 (5 bases). V lost 3 bases and J lost 8, with 14 bases in between. This CDR3 has 13 residues. Per germline, CDR1 SQVTM and CDR2 ANQGSEA. The CDR3 reads CSVDLGRGDEQFF. The CDR3 bases are TGCAGCGTTGATCTGGGGCGTGGGGATGAGCAGTTCTTC.

This clone was seen more than once but under ten times. The rearrangement uses TRBV19 and TRBJ1-5; no firm D call. Germline V CDR1 and CDR2: LNHDA, SQIVND (reference sequence). The V and J ends lost 5 bases and 3 bases respectively, with 14 bases between them. The CDR3 loop spans 15 amino acids. The CDR3 reads CASSDGIHSNQPQHF. In DNA, the CDR3 is TGTGCCAGTAGTGACGGGATCCATTCCAATCAGCCCCAGCATTTT.

CDR3 DNA sequence: TGTGCCAGCTCACCAGACAAGGCCTATGGCTACACCTTC. Translating it yields CASSPDKAYGYTF. The chain carries TRBV18 and TRBJ1-2, with no clear D. From germline, CDR1 is KGHSH and CDR2 LQKENI. This CDR3 spans 13 amino acids. Trimming stripped 2 bases from V and 4 bases from J, with 8 bases between. The full variable domain, with the rest looked up from reference TRBV18 and TRBJ1-2, is NAGVMQNPRHLVRRRGQEARLRCSPMKGHSHVYWYRQLPEEGLKFMVYLQKENIIDESGMPKERFSAEFPKEGPSILRIQQVVRGDSAAYFCASSPDKAYGYTFGSGTRLTVV.

The gene calls are TRBV7-8 and TRBJ2-1; D ambiguous. With 2 bases removed from V and 1 base from J, the gap between germline ends came to 9 bases. From germline, CDR1 is SGHVS and CDR2 FQNEAQ. CDR3 length equals 15 residues. This CDR3 reads CASSLSSSSYNEQFF. CDR3 nucleotides: TGTGCCAGCAGCTTAAGTTCGAGTTCCTACAATGAGCAGTTCTTC.